Listed below are T cell receptor beta chains from one sample, sequenced in a study of beta chain features in type 1 diabetes. Clones were read by immunoSEQ multiplex PCR, and TCRdb kept only the in-frame ones, dropping some. The profile shows around 150,000 clones, 6.5% to 8.5% of them singletons. The sequenced sample was central memory CD4+ T cells from blood. These receptors were taken from a woman in her twenties or thirties in good health. The conserved cysteine and the conserved F or W are not part of the CDR3 here. Each record gives: V gene, CDR3 protein.

V: TRBV2
CDR3: ASRPFGGRATSNEQF

V: TRBV7-3
CDR3: ASSPQGSSYGYT

V: TRBV7-3
CDR3: ASSFQGGETQY

V: TRBV2
CDR3: ASSVQGVSSGANVLT

V: TRBV6-6
CDR3: ASSYQQGNTEAF

V: TRBV5-1
CDR3: ASSPGQPQH

V: TRBV5-4
CDR3: ASSFNSENEQF

V: TRBV6-5
CDR3: ASSSSGGMIGELF

V: TRBV29-1
CDR3: SAPTSGSTDTQY

V: TRBV7-8
CDR3: ASSFWRGREDNEQF

V: TRBV7-9
CDR3: ASSLITSGNGELF

V: TRBV19
CDR3: ASSTQGISYNEQF

V: TRBV5-4
CDR3: ASSLSVVANTGELF

V: TRBV7-2
CDR3: ASSLALGREADTQY

V: TRBV6-1
CDR3: ASSEEGLAGHNEQF

V: TRBV7-2
CDR3: ASSVGGAVLAKNIQY

V: TRBV28
CDR3: ASSIWGGGRINEQF

V: TRBV7-3
CDR3: ASSQGDSLR

V: TRBV6-6
CDR3: ASTKRGRDGYGYT

V: TRBV19
CDR3: ASSTGVSFNQPQH

V: TRBV28
CDR3: ASSLTSFSAYEQY

V: TRBV28
CDR3: ASRPGTGTDEQY

V: TRBV4-1
CDR3: ASSQIAGGVAGELF

V: TRBV10-3
CDR3: AITEHGLAGNEQF

V: TRBV7-3
CDR3: ASSLSPGNTEAF

V: TRBV4-3
CDR3: ASSQDLPSGTDTQY

V: TRBV19
CDR3: ASSRPGQGAVGGYT

V: TRBV5-1
CDR3: ASSPRTSGRETQY

V: TRBV10-3
CDR3: AISERGGVAANNEQF

V: TRBV18
CDR3: ASSPREEEQF

V: TRBV6-5
CDR3: ASSKGTAGGVEAF

V: TRBV30
CDR3: AWQQGHDEKLF

V: TRBV9
CDR3: ASNSDPKRRGEQY

V: TRBV30
CDR3: ACPKGTSPGANVLT

V: TRBV6-1
CDR3: AISDPSGGSKRNEQF

V: TRBV7-3
CDR3: ASSLVGGREETQY

V: TRBV7-2
CDR3: ASSPRGVGAQSEKLF

V: TRBV7-3
CDR3: ASSLSAPGEGEAF

V: TRBV28
CDR3: ASSSQGAGYGYT

V: TRBV6-6
CDR3: ASRSRDRRSYEQY

V: TRBV10-2
CDR3: ASSQLANTGELF

V: TRBV29-1
CDR3: SVATSGVVKETQY

V: TRBV18
CDR3: ASSPRQANEKLF

V: TRBV7-7
CDR3: ASRVPRGFQETQY

V: TRBV7-3
CDR3: ASSSTSSGETQY

V: TRBV5-4
CDR3: ASSRVMTGTLNTGELF

V: TRBV13
CDR3: ASSHRGLANEKLF

V: TRBV6-6
CDR3: ASRYRGTEAF